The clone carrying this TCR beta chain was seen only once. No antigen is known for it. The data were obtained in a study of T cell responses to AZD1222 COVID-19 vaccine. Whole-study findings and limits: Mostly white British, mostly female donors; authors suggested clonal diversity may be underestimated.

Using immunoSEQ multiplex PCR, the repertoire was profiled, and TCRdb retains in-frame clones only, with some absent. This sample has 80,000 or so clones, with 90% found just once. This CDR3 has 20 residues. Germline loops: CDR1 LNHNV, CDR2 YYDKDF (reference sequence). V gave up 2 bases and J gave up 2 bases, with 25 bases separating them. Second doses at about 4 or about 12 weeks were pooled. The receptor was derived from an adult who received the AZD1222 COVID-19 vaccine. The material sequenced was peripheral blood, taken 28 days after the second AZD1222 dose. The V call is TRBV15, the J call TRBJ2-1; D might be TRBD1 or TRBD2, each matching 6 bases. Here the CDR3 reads CATSRSAQLFRGLTYNEQFF. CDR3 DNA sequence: TGTGCCACCAGCAGATCGGCACAGCTTTTTCGGGGGCTTACCTACAATGAGCAGTTCTTC.